These 26 T cell receptor beta chains were sequenced from one sample in a study of response to subunit inactivated influenza vaccine (dated by TCRdb to the late 2010s). Library prep was done by RT-PCR. The sample was run on an Illumina HiSeq 2500. TCRdb reworked the public reads: Q25 trimming with fastp, MiXCR clone assembly, productive beta chains retained. Each record represents a unique CDR3 protein, reported with the most common genes and DNA among its rows. Within this sample are about 780,000 distinct CDR3 sequences, with around 18% of them counted one time only. The top ten hold around 9.9% of the sample. The sequences come from PBMCs from blood, collected approximately 5 days after vaccination. The receptors stem from a man in his fifties who received an inactivated influenza vaccine. Donor details come from another sample of the same person, matched by shared clones.

The J gene is TRBJ2-6, the V gene TRBV6-5, with D tentatively TRBD1 (5 bases). Germline V gene data show CDR1 as MNHEY and CDR2 as SVGAGI. V dropped 3 bases and J dropped 4 bases, with 13 bases sitting between them. This CDR3 contains 16 residues. The CDR3 region has the DNA TGTGCCAGCAGTTATCTGCAGGGAACCGGGGCCAACGTCCTGACTTTC. Its protein is CASSYLQGTGANVLTF.

J is TRBJ2-5 and V is TRBV7-9, with D possibly matching TRBD2 (6 bases). Trimming pared 1 base from V and 5 bases from J, leaving 14 bases between. The CDR3 is 15 residues long. In germline, CDR1 is SEHNR, CDR2 FQNEAQ (reference sequence). CDR3 region: CASSLVLVRGETQYF. CDR3 nucleotides: TGTGCCAGCAGCTTAGTGCTAGTCCGGGGGGAGACCCAGTACTTC.

This clonotype was detected only a few times. The chain links TRBV6-5 to TRBJ1-4; D is unresolved. The germline V gene encodes CDR1 MNHEY and CDR2 SVGAGI. This CDR3 has 14 amino acids. V was cut by 0 bases and J by 2 bases, with 4 bases left in between. CDR3 sequence: CASSYSKTNEKLFF. The CDR3 DNA follows: TGTGCCAGCAGTTACTCGAAGACTAATGAAAAACTGTTTTTT.

In this sample, this clonotype turned up a few times. V gene TRBV9 combines with J gene TRBJ2-3, with D possibly TRBD1 on 6 matching bases. V lost 2 bases and J lost 5, with 12 bases in between. Germline V gene lookup returns CDR1 SGDLS and CDR2 YYNGEE. The CDR3 is 14 amino acids. DNA for the CDR3: TGTGCCAGCAGCGTCTTGGGGGCCGAAGATACGCAGTATTTT. Protein: CASSVLGAEDTQYF.

This clonotype has more than one count but fewer than ten. CDR3 region: CASSLAQVLGVYYNEQFF. CDR3 nucleotides: TGTGCCAGCAGCTTAGCGCAAGTCTTGGGTGTATACTACAATGAGCAGTTCTTC. The rearrangement joins TRBV7-8 to TRBJ2-1; D remains ambiguous. Trimming pared 0 bases from V and 3 bases from J, leaving 18 bases between. Germline V gives CDR1 SGHVS, CDR2 FQNEAQ. The length of the CDR3 is 18 residues. Full variable domain (missing parts from reference TRBV7-8 and TRBJ2-1): GAGVSQSPRYKVAKRGQDVALRCDPISGHVSLFWYQQALGQGPEFLTYFQNEAQLDKSGLPSDRFFAERPEGSVSTLKIQRTQQEDSAVYLCASSLAQVLGVYYNEQFFGPGTRLTVL.

This clonotype was detected only a few times. This chain uses TRBV6-5 with TRBJ2-7; the D gene is possibly TRBD1 (5 bases). Germline V gives CDR1 MNHEY, CDR2 SVGAGI. The CDR3 is 15 residues long. V was trimmed by 5 bases and J by 2 bases, leaving 16 bases between them. CDR3 amino acids: CASSNDSPGTYEQYF. Here the CDR3 DNA reads TGTGCCAGCAGTAACGACAGCCCCGGTACCTACGAGCAGTACTTC.

There are a few counts of this clonotype. V and J are TRBV15 and TRBJ1-1; D is unresolved. From germline, CDR1 is LNHNV and CDR2 YYDKDF (reference sequence). The germline V and J ends were trimmed by 1 base and 1 base, with 7 bases remaining between them. This CDR3 has 14 amino acids. CDR3: CATSRVSSNTEAFF. The CDR3 DNA is TGTGCCACCAGCAGAGTGAGTTCGAACACTGAAGCTTTCTTT.

This clonotype was seen a few times. The chain carries TRBV7-3 and TRBJ2-3, with D unresolved. The CDR3 loop spans 13 amino acids. Germline V gene lookup returns CDR1 SGHTA and CDR2 FQGTGA. Trimming took 5 bases from V and 3 from J, leaving 9 bases between them. The CDR3 bases are TGTGCCAGCAGCCCGGATCGAACAGATACGCAGTATTTT. It specifies CASSPDRTDTQYF.

The chain couples TRBV4-2 to TRBJ2-5; D gene ambiguous. Germline V gives CDR1 LGHNA, CDR2 YNFKEQ. This CDR3 has 15 amino acids. V was shortened by 1 base and J by 5 bases, with 14 bases between the two germline ends. The CDR3 nucleotides read TGTGCCAGCAGCCAAGTTAGCCCCCCCTGGGAGACCCAGTACTTC. Translation gives CASSQVSPPWETQYF.

This clonotype was counted a few times. The chain uses TRBV20-1 and TRBJ1-6, with 9 bases fitting TRBD1. V was pared by 0 bases and J by 14 bases, with 8 bases of the junction left unmatched. Germline lookup yields CDR1 DFQATT and CDR2 SNEGSKA (reference sequence). The CDR3 has 14 residues. The CDR3 nucleotides read TGCAGTGCTAGAGATGGGACAGGGAGGGCAACCCTCCACTTT. Encoded protein: CSARDGTGRATLHF.

The rearrangement joins TRBV11-2 to TRBJ2-3, with 7 bases fitting TRBD1. Trimming cost V 3 bases and J 6 bases; bases outside gene matches: 6. Germline-derived CDR1 and CDR2 are SGHAT and FQNNGV. This CDR3 spans 14 amino acids. DNA of the CDR3: TGTGCCAGCAGCTTGAATTCCAGGGGGGATACGCAGTATTTT. The encoded protein is CASSLNSRGDTQYF.

The J gene is TRBJ2-1, the V gene TRBV4-3, with a possible D match to TRBD1 (6 bases). Germline assignment: CDR1 LGHNA and CDR2 YSLEER. The V end was cut by 2 bases, the J end by 9 bases, with 17 bases between. The length of the CDR3 is 15 residues. The CDR3 reads CASSQTGTSSSEQFF. As DNA, the CDR3 is TGCGCCAGCAGCCAAACCGGGACAAGTTCCAGTGAGCAGTTCTTC.

The chain combines TRBV2 with TRBJ2-1, with D possibly being TRBD2 (5 bases). The CDR3 length is 14 residues. Looked up from germline, CDR1 is SNHLY and CDR2 is FYNNEI. The V and J ends lost 4 bases and 8 bases respectively, with 15 bases between them. The CDR3 DNA reads TGTGCCAGCAGTGCCCGGGGAAGAAAGTATGAGCAGTTCTTC. This encodes CASSARGRKYEQFF.

The rearrangement links TRBV10-3 to TRBJ1-6; no definite D call. V lost 7 bases and J 10 bases, leaving 11 bases between the germline ends. Germline lookup yields CDR1 ENHRY and CDR2 SYGVKD. The CDR3 consists of 12 residues. CDR3 region: CAIMDGGSPLHF. Written as DNA, the CDR3 is TGTGCCATCATGGACGGTGGCTCACCCCTCCACTTT.

The chain employs TRBV20-1 and TRBJ2-3; 7 nucleotides align to TRBD1. Germline values: CDR1 DFQATT, CDR2 SNEGSKA (reference sequence). The ends lost 5 bases at V and 6 bases at J; junction bases unmatched: 8. The CDR3 has 13 residues. CDR3 residues: CSAPDRARDTQYF. For the CDR3, the DNA is TGCAGTGCTCCAGACAGGGCGCGGGATACGCAGTATTTT.

The chain is built from TRBV20-1 and TRBJ1-6; no reliable D call. Germline CDR1 and CDR2: DFQATT and SNEGSKA (reference sequence). V was cut by 6 bases and J by 9 bases, with 15 bases left in between. The CDR3 has 13 amino acids. CDR3 sequence: CSASAKRLSPLHF. DNA of the CDR3: TGCAGTGCCTCGGCCAAGAGGCTTTCACCCCTCCACTTT.

This chain joins TRBV5-1 and TRBJ2-5; D uncertain. Germline CDR1 SGHRS, CDR2 YFSETQ. There are 17 residues in the CDR3. V was cut by 3 bases and J by 2 bases, with 20 bases left in between. The CDR3 DNA reads as TGCGCCAGCAGCTCCCAGCCCGGGTCCCTCCGGCAAGAGACCCAGTACTTC. This encodes CASSSQPGSLRQETQYF.

V and J are TRBV15 and TRBJ2-4; D gene unclear. This CDR3 spans 11 amino acids. The V gene's germline CDR1 is LNHNV and CDR2 YYDKDF (reference sequence). Trimming removed 3 bases from V and 8 bases from J, with 5 bases in between. The CDR3: CATSSMDIQYF. CDR3 in DNA: TGTGCCACCAGCAGTATGGACATTCAGTACTTC.

V usage is TRBV4-3 and J usage is TRBJ2-1; no reliable D call. CDR3 length: 15 residues. Per the germline V gene, CDR1 is LGHNA and CDR2 is YSLEER. Trimming stripped 0 bases from V and 9 bases from J, with 15 bases between. CDR3 sequence (DNA): TGCGCCAGCAGCCAAGATCCCCAGAAGGTGGGTGAGCAGTTCTTC. It yields the protein CASSQDPQKVGEQFF.

The rearrangement links TRBV6-2 or TRBV6-3 to TRBJ2-1; D perhaps matches TRBD1 (6 bases). In germline, CDR1 is MNHEY, CDR2 SVGEGT. The CDR3 runs 18 residues. The V end lost 2 bases, the J end lost 0 bases, and 17 bases lay between the germline ends. The DNA for the CDR3 is TGTGCCAGCAGTTACCAACCAACAGGGCTAAGCTCCTACAATGAGCAGTTCTTC. Its translation: CASSYQPTGLSSYNEQFF.

The chain is built from TRBV27 and TRBJ2-3; TRBD2 matches 9 bases. Germline-derived CDR1 and CDR2 are MNHEY and SMNVEV (reference sequence). Losses at the gene ends were 5 bases for V and 6 bases for J; bases not matched to a gene: 12. This CDR3 region has 16 residues. The CDR3, as DNA: TGTGCCAGCAGTGTTATCCTAGCGGGGCCTAGGGATACGCAGTATTTT. Its protein is CASSVILAGPRDTQYF.

The CDR3 DNA reads as TGTGCCAGCAGCGCATATCACGGGGAGAGTTATGGCTACACCTTC. Translating it yields CASSAYHGESYGYTF. The chain employs TRBV11-2 and TRBJ1-2; D unclear. The germline gives CDR1 SGHAT, CDR2 FQNNGV. CDR3 length: 15 amino acids. V was clipped by 5 bases and J by 5 bases, with 18 bases between them. The full variable domain, its missing parts supplied by reference TRBV11-2 and TRBJ1-2, is EAGVAQSPRYKIIEKRQSVAFWCNPISGHATLYWYQQILGQGPKLLIQFQNNGVVDDSQLPKDRFSAERLKGVDSTLKIQPAKLEDSAVYLCASSAYHGESYGYTFGSGTRLTVV.

The table lists this clonotype with a few counts. The rearrangement links TRBV9 to TRBJ2-7, with D perhaps TRBD1 or TRBD2 (5 bases each). Germline V gene sequence: CDR1 SGDLS, CDR2 YYNGEE. The V end was cut by 4 bases, the J end by 0 bases, with 11 bases between. This CDR3 has 14 amino acids. The CDR3 coding sequence is TGTGCCAGCAGCAGGGGTAGCGACTCCTACGAGCAGTACTTC. Translation gives CASSRGSDSYEQYF.

The chain has TRBV4-3 and TRBJ2-3; 13 bases align to TRBD2. V shed 4 bases, J shed 0 bases, and the junction held 10 bases outside the gene matches. Germline loops: CDR1 LGHNA, CDR2 YSLEER. This CDR3 has 19 amino acids. CDR3 in amino acids: CASSLGLAGDLFSTDTQYF. The CDR3 coding sequence is TGCGCCAGCAGCCTCGGACTAGCGGGGGACCTCTTTAGCACAGATACGCAGTATTTT.

This chain uses TRBV7-8 with TRBJ2-7; 12 nucleotides line up with TRBD2. J was trimmed by 1 base and V by 3 bases; bases with no gene match: 10. This CDR3 spans 18 amino acids. Germline V CDR1 and CDR2: SGHVS, FQNEAQ. The CDR3 here is CASSLHASGTSGSYEQYF. Written as DNA, the CDR3 is TGTGCCAGCAGCTTGCACGCCTCAGGGACTAGCGGGTCCTACGAGCAGTACTTC.

The rearrangement links TRBV6-1 to TRBJ2-1, with D possibly matching TRBD1 (5 bases). CDR1 is MNHNS, CDR2 SASEGT, per germline. This CDR3 contains 13 residues. V dropped 11 bases and J dropped 5 bases, with 16 bases sitting between them. In DNA form, the CDR3 reads TGTGCCCTATCAAACGACAGAAACAATGAGCAGTTCTTC. Translation: CALSNDRNNEQFF.